This TCR beta chain was found in a study of OX40 agonist ivuxolimab in advanced cancers. By sample share, this clone is hyperexpanded. Other DNA sequences of this sample code for an identical CDR3. Sequencing was performed with immunoSEQ multiplex PCR; in TCRdb, only in-frame clones are kept and a portion is missing. This sample has fewer than 40,000 clones; 80% to 90% occur once, and the top ten carry approximately 33%. J was trimmed by 7 bases and V by 5 bases; bases with no gene match: 10. Germline V gene data show CDR1 as MDHEN and CDR2 as SYDVKM. CDR3 length equals 15 residues. The sequence was collected from an adult with an advanced solid tumor such as melanoma, head and neck, liver or kidney cancer. The sample here was CD4+ or CD8+ T cells sorted from blood, taken in a trial of the OX40 agonist ivuxolimab. The chain uses TRBV28 and TRBJ2-7, with 11 bases that match TRBD1. Written as DNA, the CDR3 is TGTGCCAGCAGTCCCCCGGGGACAGGGGGGAAGGAGCAGTACTTC. It translates to CASSPPGTGGKEQYF.